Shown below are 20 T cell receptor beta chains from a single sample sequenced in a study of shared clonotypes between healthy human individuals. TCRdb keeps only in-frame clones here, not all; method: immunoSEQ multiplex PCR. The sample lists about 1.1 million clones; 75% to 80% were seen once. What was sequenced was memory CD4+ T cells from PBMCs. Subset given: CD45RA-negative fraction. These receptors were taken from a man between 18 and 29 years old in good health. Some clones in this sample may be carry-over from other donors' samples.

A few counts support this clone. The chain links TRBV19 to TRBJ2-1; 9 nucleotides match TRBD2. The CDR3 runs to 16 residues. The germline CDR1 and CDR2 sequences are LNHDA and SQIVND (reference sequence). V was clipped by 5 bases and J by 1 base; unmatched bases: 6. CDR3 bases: TGTGCCAGTAGTGTGCTAGCGGGGAAATCCTACAATGAGCAGTTCTTC. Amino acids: CASSVLAGKSYNEQFF.

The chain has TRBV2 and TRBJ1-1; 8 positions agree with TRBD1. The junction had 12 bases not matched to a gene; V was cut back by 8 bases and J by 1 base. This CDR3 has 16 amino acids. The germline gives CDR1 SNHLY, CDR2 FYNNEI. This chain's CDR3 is CASAPGQGNQNTEAFF. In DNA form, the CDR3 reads TGTGCCAGCGCCCCCGGACAGGGCAACCAGAACACTGAAGCTTTCTTT.

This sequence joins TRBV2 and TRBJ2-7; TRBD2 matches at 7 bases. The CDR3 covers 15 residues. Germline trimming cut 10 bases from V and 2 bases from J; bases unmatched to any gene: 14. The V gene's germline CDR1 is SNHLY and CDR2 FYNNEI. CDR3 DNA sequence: TGTGCCACCCTTGATGCGGGAGCAGGGACCTACGAGCAGTACTTC. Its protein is CATLDAGAGTYEQYF.

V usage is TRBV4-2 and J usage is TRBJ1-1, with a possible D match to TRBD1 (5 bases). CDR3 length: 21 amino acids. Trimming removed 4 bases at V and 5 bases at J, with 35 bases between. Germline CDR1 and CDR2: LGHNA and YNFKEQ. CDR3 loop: CASSPGGAANRFEGMRTEAFF. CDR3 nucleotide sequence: TGTGCCAGCAGCCCGGGCGGAGCAGCAAACCGGTTCGAGGGGATGAGGACTGAAGCTTTCTTT.

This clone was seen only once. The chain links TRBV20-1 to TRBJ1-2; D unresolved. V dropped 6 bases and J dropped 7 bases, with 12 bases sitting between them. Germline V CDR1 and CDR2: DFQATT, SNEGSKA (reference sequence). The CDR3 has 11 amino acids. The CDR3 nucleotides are TGCAGTGCGATCCGCTTGGGTGGCTACACCTTC. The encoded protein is CSAIRLGGYTF.

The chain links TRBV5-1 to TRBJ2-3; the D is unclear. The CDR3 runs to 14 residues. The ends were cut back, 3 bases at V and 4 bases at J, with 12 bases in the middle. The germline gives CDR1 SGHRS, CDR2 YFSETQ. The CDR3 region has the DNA TGCGCCAGCAGCTCCTTTGGCCCTCCAGATACGCAGTATTTT. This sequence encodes CASSSFGPPDTQYF.

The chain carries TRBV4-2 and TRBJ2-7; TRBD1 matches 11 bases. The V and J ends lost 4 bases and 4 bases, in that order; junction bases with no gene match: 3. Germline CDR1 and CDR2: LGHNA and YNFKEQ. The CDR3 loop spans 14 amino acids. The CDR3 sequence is CASSPGQGAYEQYF. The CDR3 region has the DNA TGTGCCAGCAGCCCCGGACAGGGGGCTTACGAGCAGTACTTC.

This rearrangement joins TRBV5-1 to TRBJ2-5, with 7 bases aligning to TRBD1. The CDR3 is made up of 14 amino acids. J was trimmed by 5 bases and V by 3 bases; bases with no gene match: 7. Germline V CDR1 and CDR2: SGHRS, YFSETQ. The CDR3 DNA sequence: TGCGCCAGCAGCTCACCAGGGGGTAAGGAGACCCAGTACTTC. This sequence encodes CASSSPGGKETQYF.

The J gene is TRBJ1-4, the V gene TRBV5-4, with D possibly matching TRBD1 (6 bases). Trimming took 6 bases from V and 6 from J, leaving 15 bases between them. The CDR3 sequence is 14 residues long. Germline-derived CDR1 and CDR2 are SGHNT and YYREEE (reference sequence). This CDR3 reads CASTWTVDDEKLFF. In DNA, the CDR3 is TGTGCCAGCACCTGGACAGTAGACGATGAAAAACTGTTTTTT.

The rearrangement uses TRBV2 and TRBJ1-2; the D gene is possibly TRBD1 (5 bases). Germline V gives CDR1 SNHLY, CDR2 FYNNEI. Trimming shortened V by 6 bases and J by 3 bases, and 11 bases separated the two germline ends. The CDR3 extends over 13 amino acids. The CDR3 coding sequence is TGTGCCAGCAGACGGGCCAGGGACTATGGCTACACCTTC. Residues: CASRRARDYGYTF.

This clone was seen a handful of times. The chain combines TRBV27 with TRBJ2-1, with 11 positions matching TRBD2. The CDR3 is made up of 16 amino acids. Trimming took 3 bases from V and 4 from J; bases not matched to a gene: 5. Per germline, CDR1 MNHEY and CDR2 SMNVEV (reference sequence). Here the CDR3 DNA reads TGTGCCAGCAGTTTGTACGGGACTAGCGGTTACAATGAGCAGTTCTTC. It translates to CASSLYGTSGYNEQFF.

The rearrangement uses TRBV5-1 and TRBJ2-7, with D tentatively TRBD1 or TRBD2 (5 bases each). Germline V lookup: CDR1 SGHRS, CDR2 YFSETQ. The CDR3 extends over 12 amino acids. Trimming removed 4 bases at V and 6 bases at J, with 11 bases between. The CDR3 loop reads CASSTGALEQYF. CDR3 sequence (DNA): TGCGCCAGCAGCACCGGGGCCCTCGAGCAGTACTTC.

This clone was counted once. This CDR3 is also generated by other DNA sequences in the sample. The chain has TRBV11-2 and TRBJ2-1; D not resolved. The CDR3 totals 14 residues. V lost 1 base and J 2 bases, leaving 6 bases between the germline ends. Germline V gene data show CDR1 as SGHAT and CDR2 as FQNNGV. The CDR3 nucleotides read TGTGCCAGCAGCTTAGCCGGAACCTACAATGAGCAGTTCTTC. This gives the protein CASSLAGTYNEQFF.

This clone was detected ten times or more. In DNA, the CDR3 is TGTGCCAGCAGCACGGGACTAGCCAATGAGCAGTTCTTC. Protein sequence: CASSTGLANEQFF. This chain connects TRBV7-3 to TRBJ2-1; 9 bases match TRBD2. V was clipped by 5 bases and J by 6 bases; unmatched bases: 2. This CDR3 is built from 13 residues. Germline V CDR1 and CDR2: SGHTA, FQGTGA.

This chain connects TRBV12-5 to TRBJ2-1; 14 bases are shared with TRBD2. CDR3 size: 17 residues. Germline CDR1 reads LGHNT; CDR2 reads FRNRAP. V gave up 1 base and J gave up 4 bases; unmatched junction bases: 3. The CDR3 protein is CASGLGLAGGPYNEQFF. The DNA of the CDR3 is TGTGCTAGTGGTTTGGGACTAGCGGGAGGGCCTTACAATGAGCAGTTCTTC.

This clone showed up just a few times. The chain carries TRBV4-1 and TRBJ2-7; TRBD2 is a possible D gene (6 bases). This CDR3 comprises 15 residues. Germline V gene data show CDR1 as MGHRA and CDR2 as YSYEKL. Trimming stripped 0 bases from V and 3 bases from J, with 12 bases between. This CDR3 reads CASSQDSAGHYEQYF. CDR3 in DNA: TGCGCCAGCAGCCAAGATTCAGCGGGCCACTACGAGCAGTACTTC.

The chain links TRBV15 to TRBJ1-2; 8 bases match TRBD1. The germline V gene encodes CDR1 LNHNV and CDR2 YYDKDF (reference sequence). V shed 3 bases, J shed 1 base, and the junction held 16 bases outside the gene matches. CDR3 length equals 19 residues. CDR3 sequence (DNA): TGTGCCACCAGCAGGCAACAAGGGAGGCGTGGACAGGGTAACTATGGCTACACCTTC. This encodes CATSRQQGRRGQGNYGYTF.

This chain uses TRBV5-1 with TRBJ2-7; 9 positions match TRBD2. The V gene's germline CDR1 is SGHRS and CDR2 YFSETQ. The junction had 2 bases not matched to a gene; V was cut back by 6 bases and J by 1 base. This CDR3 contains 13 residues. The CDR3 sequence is CASTREGSYEQYF. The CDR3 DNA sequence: TGCGCCAGCACGCGGGAGGGTTCCTACGAGCAGTACTTC.

The CDR3 DNA follows: TGCGCCAGCAGCCAGAGCCAGGTGAACTATGGCTACACCTTC. It specifies CASSQSQVNYGYTF. This rearrangement joins TRBV5-1 to TRBJ1-2; no firm D call. CDR1 and CDR2 (germline): SGHRS, YFSETQ. Trimming removed 4 bases from V and 2 bases from J, with 12 bases in between. The CDR3 is 14 residues long.

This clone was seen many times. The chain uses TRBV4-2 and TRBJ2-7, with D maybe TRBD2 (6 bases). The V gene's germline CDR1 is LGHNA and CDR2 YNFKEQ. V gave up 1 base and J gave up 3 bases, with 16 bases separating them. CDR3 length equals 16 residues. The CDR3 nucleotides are TGTGCCAGCAGCCAAGTCTTGGCTAGCGAGCTCTACGAGCAGTACTTC. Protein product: CASSQVLASELYEQYF.